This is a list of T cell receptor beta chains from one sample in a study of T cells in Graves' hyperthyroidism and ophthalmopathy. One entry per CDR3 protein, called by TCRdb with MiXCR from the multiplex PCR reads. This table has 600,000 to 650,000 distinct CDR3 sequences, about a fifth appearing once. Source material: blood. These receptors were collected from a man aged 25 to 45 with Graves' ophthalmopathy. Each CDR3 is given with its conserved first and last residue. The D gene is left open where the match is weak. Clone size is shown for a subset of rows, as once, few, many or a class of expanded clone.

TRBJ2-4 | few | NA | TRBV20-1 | CSWRGLAKNIQYF | TGCAGTTGGAGGGGACTAGCCAAAAACATTCAGTACTTC
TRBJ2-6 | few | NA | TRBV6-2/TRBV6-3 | CASSYSMGSGTSGANVLTF | TGTGCCAGCAGTTACTCGATGGGTTCGGGTACCTCTGGGGCCAACGTCCTGACTTTC
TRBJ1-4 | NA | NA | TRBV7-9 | CARLQGEKLFF | TGTGCCAGGCTCCAGGGGGAAAAACTGTTTTTT
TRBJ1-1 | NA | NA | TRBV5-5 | CASSPGTPADNEAFF | TGTGCCAGCAGCCCCGGGACACCGGCAGATAATGAAGCTTTCTTT
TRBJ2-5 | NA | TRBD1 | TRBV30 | CAWSPPDRGLKETQYF | TGTGCCTGGAGTCCCCCGGACAGGGGTTTGAAAGAGACCCAGTACTTC
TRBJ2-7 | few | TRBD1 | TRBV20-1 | CSALKTGGRSYEQYF | TGCAGTGCCTTGAAGACAGGGGGACGTTCCTACGAGCAGTACTTC
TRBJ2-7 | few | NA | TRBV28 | CASSWAGEVEQYF | TGTGCCAGCAGTTGGGCAGGGGAAGTGGAGCAGTACTTC
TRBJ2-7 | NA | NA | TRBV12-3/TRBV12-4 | CASSFEGFEQYF | TGTGCCAGCAGCTTCGAAGGGTTCGAGCAGTACTTC
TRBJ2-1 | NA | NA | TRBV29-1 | CSVDLPYEDGAYNEQFF | TGCAGCGTTGACCTACCTTACGAGGACGGAGCTTACAATGAGCAGTTCTTC
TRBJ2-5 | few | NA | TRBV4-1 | CASSPRPVAAEGTQYF | TGCGCCAGCAGCCCACGTCCAGTCGCGGCCGAGGGGACCCAGTACTTC
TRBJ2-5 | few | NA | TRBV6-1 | CASGREETQYF | TGTGCCAGCGGCCGGGAAGAGACCCAGTACTTC
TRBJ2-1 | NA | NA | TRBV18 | CASSPATGDNEQFF | TGTGCCAGCTCACCCGCGACGGGAGACAATGAGCAGTTCTTC
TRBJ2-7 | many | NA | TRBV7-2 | CASSFRGSPYEQYF | TGTGCCAGCAGCTTCCGAGGGTCCCCCTACGAGCAGTACTTC
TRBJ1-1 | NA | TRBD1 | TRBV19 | CASRTGKNPEAFF | TGTGCCAGTAGGACAGGGAAAAATCCTGAAGCTTTCTTT
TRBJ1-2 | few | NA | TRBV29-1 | CSVGNPVRPYGYTF | TGCAGCGTTGGGAACCCAGTCCGGCCCTATGGCTACACCTTC
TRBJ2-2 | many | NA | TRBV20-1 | CSARPGANGELFF | TGCAGTGCTAGACCAGGGGCAAACGGGGAGCTGTTTTTT
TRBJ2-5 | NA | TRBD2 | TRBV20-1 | CSARGGSLETQYF | TGCAGTGCTAGAGGCGGGAGCCTCGAGACCCAGTACTTC
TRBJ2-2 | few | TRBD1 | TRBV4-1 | CASSQGDRRSTGELFF | TGCGCCAGCAGCCAGGGGGACAGGCGATCCACCGGGGAGCTGTTTTTT
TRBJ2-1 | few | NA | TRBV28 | CASSLWSEGPYNEQFF | TGTGCCAGCAGTTTATGGTCGGAGGGTCCCTACAATGAGCAGTTCTTC
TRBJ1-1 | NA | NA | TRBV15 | CATSRIPGTEAFF | TGTGCCACCAGCAGAATCCCGGGGACTGAAGCTTTCTTT
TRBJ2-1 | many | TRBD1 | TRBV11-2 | CASSLKSFDRELNNEQFF | TGTGCCAGCAGCTTAAAATCCTTCGACAGGGAATTAAACAATGAGCAGTTCTTC
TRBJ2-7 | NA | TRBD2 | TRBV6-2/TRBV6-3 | CASSSGLAGGQSSYEQYF | TGTGCCAGCAGCTCGGGATTAGCGGGAGGCCAGAGCTCCTACGAGCAGTACTTC
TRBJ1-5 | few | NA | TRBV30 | CAWARDGNQPQHF | TGTGCCTGGGCTCGGGATGGCAATCAGCCCCAGCATTTT
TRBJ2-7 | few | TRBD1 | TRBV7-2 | CASSEAGTERYEQYF | TGTGCCAGCAGCGAAGCCGGGACAGAGCGCTACGAGCAGTACTTC
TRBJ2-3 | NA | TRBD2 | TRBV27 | CASRLAGLAGGSDTQYF | TGTGCCAGCAGACTAGCGGGGCTAGCGGGAGGCAGTGATACGCAGTATTTT
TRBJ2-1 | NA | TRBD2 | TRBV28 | CASSPGTSTGEQFF | TGTGCCAGCAGTCCCGGGACTAGCACCGGTGAGCAGTTCTTC
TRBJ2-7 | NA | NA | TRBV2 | CASREGWHEQYF | TGTGCCAGCCGAGAGGGCTGGCACGAGCAGTACTTC
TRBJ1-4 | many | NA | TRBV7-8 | CASSFSASANEKLFF | TGTGCCAGCAGCTTTTCAGCCTCGGCTAATGAAAAACTGTTTTTT